The 10 T cell receptor beta chains below were found in one sample sequenced in a study of cytomegalovirus exposure and HLA in healthy donors. PCR primers comprised 60 Vbeta and 13 Jbeta primers. Only in-frame clones appear in the TCRdb table, and some are missing; sequencing was by immunoSEQ multiplex PCR. The table lists tens of thousands of clones, approximately 60% of them singletons. Source material: PBMCs. Receptor source: a woman in her twenties or thirties in good health and CMV-seropositive.

The chain has TRBV5-6 and TRBJ1-4, with 8 positions matching TRBD1. The J segment lost 7 bases and the V segment lost 1 base, leaving 6 bases of the junction unmatched. This CDR3 has 15 residues. Germline assignment: CDR1 SGHDT and CDR2 YYEEEE. The CDR3 is CASSLRRTGSEKLFF. The CDR3 DNA reads as TGTGCCAGCAGCTTGAGACGGACAGGGAGTGAAAAACTGTTTTTT. Complete variable domain (other parts from reference TRBV5-6 and TRBJ1-4): DAGVTQSPTHLIKTRGQQVTLRCSPKSGHDTVSWYQQALGQGPQFIFQYYEEEERQRGNFPDRFSGHQFPNYSSELNVNALLLGDSALYLCASSLRRTGSEKLFFGSGTQLSVL.

In this sample, this clone turned up a few times. The chain employs TRBV4-3 and TRBJ1-4, with D maybe TRBD1 (6 bases). The CDR3 totals 14 residues. V was cut by 1 base and J by 6 bases, with 9 bases left in between. Germline lookup yields CDR1 LGHNA and CDR2 YSLEER. The CDR3: CASSQAGVDEKLFF. CDR3 in DNA: TGCGCCAGCAGCCAAGCAGGGGTGGATGAAAAACTGTTTTTT.

This sequence joins TRBV13 and TRBJ1-2; TRBD1 matches at 11 bases. This CDR3 comprises 15 residues. Germline values: CDR1 PRHDT, CDR2 FYEKMQ (reference sequence). With V trimmed by 5 bases and J by 4 bases, 6 bases remained unmatched. Written as DNA, the CDR3 is TGTGCCAGCAGCCCAGGGACAGGGGGTAGCTATGGCTACACCTTC. It yields the protein CASSPGTGGSYGYTF.

This sequence joins TRBV9 and TRBJ1-6; tentative D call: TRBD1 (6 bases). Germline V lookup: CDR1 SGDLS, CDR2 YYNGEE. V dropped 3 bases and J dropped 7 bases, with 8 bases sitting between them. The CDR3 has 13 amino acids. CDR3 sequence: CASSAGQNSPLHF. The DNA for the CDR3 is TGTGCCAGCAGCGCCGGACAGAATTCACCCCTCCACTTT.

The chain has TRBV10-3 and TRBJ1-1; the D is unclear. The V gene's germline CDR1 is ENHRY and CDR2 SYGVKD. Trimming removed 0 bases at V and 0 bases at J, with 14 bases between. The CDR3 loop spans 17 amino acids. The CDR3 spells CAISESTRGGVNTEAFF. In nucleotides, the CDR3 is TGTGCCATCAGTGAGTCGACTCGGGGTGGGGTGAACACTGAAGCTTTCTTT.

The V and J genes are TRBV5-6 and TRBJ2-1, with 8 bases fitting TRBD1. The CDR3 loop spans 15 amino acids. V lost 2 bases to trimming and J lost 6 bases; unmatched junction nucleotides: 7. Germline V CDR1 and CDR2: SGHDT, YYEEEE. DNA of the CDR3: TGTGCCAGCAGCTTACCGGGACAGGCCATCAATGAGCAGTTCTTC. Its translation is CASSLPGQAINEQFF.

The chain has TRBV5-1 and TRBJ1-5; tentative D call: TRBD1 (5 bases). The germline V gene encodes CDR1 SGHRS and CDR2 YFSETQ. This CDR3 comprises 15 residues. V was pared by 0 bases and J by 5 bases, with 12 bases between. This chain's CDR3 is CASSLAGGYDQPQHF. The DNA for the CDR3 is TGCGCCAGCAGCTTGGCCGGGGGGTACGATCAGCCCCAGCATTTT.

This CDR3 is CAWSGGAEPYEQYF. The CDR3 DNA follows: TGTGCCTGGAGTGGGGGCGCGGAACCCTACGAGCAGTACTTC. The chain is built from TRBV30 and TRBJ2-7; the D gene is possibly TRBD1 (5 bases). V was pared by 1 base and J by 2 bases, with 12 bases between. Germline V CDR1 and CDR2: GTSNPN, SVGIG (reference sequence). The CDR3 length is 14 residues.

This chain links TRBV6-1 with TRBJ1-1; TRBD1 matches at 8 bases. Germline trimming cut 7 bases from V and 6 bases from J; bases unmatched to any gene: 10. This CDR3 has 14 amino acids. The germline V gene encodes CDR1 MNHNS and CDR2 SASEGT. The CDR3 loop reads CASTQGTGRAEAFF. The DNA of the CDR3 is TGTGCCAGCACCCAAGGGACAGGCCGCGCTGAAGCTTTCTTT.

V is TRBV11-3 and J is TRBJ2-7; 10 bases line up with TRBD2. J was trimmed by 5 bases and V by 8 bases; bases with no gene match: 6. The CDR3 consists of 13 residues. The V gene's germline CDR1 is SGHNT and CDR2 YENEEA. DNA for the CDR3: TGTGCCAGCTCAAGCGGGGGGGCAAACGAGCAGTACTTC. This codes for CASSSGGANEQYF. Drawing the rest from reference TRBV11-3 and TRBJ2-7, the complete variable domain is EAGVVQSPRYKIIEKKQPVAFWCNPISGHNTLYWYLQNLGQGPELLIRYENEEAVDDSQLPKDRFSAERLKGVDSTLKIQPAELGDSAVYLCASSSGGANEQYFGPGTRLTVT.